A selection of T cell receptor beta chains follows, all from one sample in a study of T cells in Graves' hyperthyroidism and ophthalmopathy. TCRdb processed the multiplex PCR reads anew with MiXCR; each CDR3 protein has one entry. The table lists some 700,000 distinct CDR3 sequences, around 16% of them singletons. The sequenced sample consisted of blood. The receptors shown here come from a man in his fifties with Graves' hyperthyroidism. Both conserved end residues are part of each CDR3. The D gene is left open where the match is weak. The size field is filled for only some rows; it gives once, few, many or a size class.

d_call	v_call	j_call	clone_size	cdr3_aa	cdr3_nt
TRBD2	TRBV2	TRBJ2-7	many	CASNPGGLYEQYF	TGTGCCAGCAATCCGGGAGGGCTATACGAGCAGTACTTC
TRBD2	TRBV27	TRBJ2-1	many	CASSTTSGRHIEQFF	TGTGCCAGCAGCACGACTAGCGGGAGGCACATTGAGCAGTTCTTC
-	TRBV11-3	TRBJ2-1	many	CASSLNSYNEQFF	TGTGCCAGCAGCTTGAACAGCTACAATGAGCAGTTCTTC
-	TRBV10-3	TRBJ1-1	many	CAIKSDRTNTEAFF	TGTGCCATCAAATCGGACAGAACGAACACTGAAGCTTTCTTT
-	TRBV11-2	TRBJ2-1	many	CASSLVGGPNYNEQFF	TGTGCCAGCAGCTTAGTAGGCGGACCAAACTACAATGAGCAGTTCTTC
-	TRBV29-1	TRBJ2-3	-	CSVEIRLNTDTQYF	TGCAGCGTTGAGATTAGGTTAAACACAGATACGCAGTATTTT
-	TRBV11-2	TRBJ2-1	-	CASSSLAGAFNEQFF	TGTGCCAGCAGCTCCCTCGCAGGTGCATTCAATGAGCAGTTCTTC
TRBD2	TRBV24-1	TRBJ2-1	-	CATSNLLAGDVDEQFF	TGTGCCACCAGTAATCTTCTAGCGGGAGATGTGGATGAGCAGTTCTTC
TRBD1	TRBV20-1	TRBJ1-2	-	CSAMDRGNYGYTF	TGCAGTGCTATGGACAGGGGAAACTATGGCTACACCTTC
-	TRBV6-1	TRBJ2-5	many	CASRQSGQETQYF	TGTGCCAGCAGACAAAGTGGACAAGAGACCCAGTACTTC
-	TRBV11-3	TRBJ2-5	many	CASSLDRYSQETQYF	TGTGCCAGCAGCTTAGATCGCTACAGCCAAGAGACCCAGTACTTC
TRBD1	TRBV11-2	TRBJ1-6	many	CASRLRDSYNSPLHF	TGTGCCAGCAGACTCCGGGACAGCTATAATTCACCCCTCCACTTT
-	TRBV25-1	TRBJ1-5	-	CASSGSSNQPQHF	TGTGCCAGCAGCGGTTCTAGCAATCAGCCCCAGCATTTT
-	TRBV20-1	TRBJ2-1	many	CSARKILYNEQFF	TGCAGTGCTAGAAAGATACTTTACAATGAGCAGTTCTTC
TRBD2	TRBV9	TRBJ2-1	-	CASSVAGGRHEQLF	TGTGCCAGCAGCGTAGCGGGAGGGAGGCATGAGCAGCTCTTC
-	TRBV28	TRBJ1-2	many	CASSHGEWEYGYTF	TGTGCCAGCAGCCACGGCGAATGGGAGTATGGCTACACCTTC
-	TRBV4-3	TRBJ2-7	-	CASSQETIPSYEQYF	TGCGCCAGCAGCCAGGAGACCATTCCCTCCTACGAGCAGTACTTC